This T cell receptor beta chain stems from a study of OX40 agonist ivuxolimab in advanced cancers. Overall study findings and caveats: Which antigen the expanded peripheral T cells recognized is unknown.

CDR3 size: 12 residues. Germline V lookup: CDR1 ENHRY, CDR2 SYGVKD. V dropped 11 bases and J dropped 5 bases, with 13 bases sitting between them. Concerning this clone: Its specificity is not known.

Assay used: immunoSEQ multiplex PCR; TCRdb lists only in-frame clones, some missing. Among roughly 97,000 clones, roughly nine tenths were seen once, and the ten largest hold more than 5.5%. The V and J genes are TRBV10-3 and TRBJ2-1; perhaps TRBD1 as D (6 bases). This specimen consisted of CD4+ or CD8+ T cells sorted from blood, obtained in a trial of the OX40 agonist ivuxolimab. The sequence derives from an adult with an advanced solid tumor such as melanoma, head and neck, liver or kidney cancer. Here the CDR3 DNA reads TGTGCCCTCTCCGGGACAAACAATGAGCAGTTCTTC. This sequence encodes CALSGTNNEQFF.